This entry describes one T cell receptor beta chain. Authors' analysis steps: Reference gene primer amplification in the assay estimated nucleated cell counts. Profiled with immunoSEQ multiplex PCR; TCRdb holds only in-frame clones, not every one. That table is the source of V, J and clone size, and D and trimming were worked out from the DNA. The sample yields nearly 200,000 clones, about four fifths seen once. The data derive from a study of blood T cell repertoires in COVID-19. Across the study: Samples representing acute and convalescent COVID-19 were sourced from the United States, Italy and Spain. T cells, B-cell-depleted T cells, or PBMCs provided the cDNA or gDNA that served as material.

Germline values: CDR1 SGHDT, CDR2 YYEEEE. CDR3 length: 12 residues. The J segment lost 4 bases and the V segment lost 7 bases, leaving 5 bases of the junction unmatched. The chain carries TRBV5-6 and TRBJ2-7; 7 bases agree with TRBD2. Sequencing was done on a sample of peripheral blood. The TCR sequence derives from a woman in her seventies with active or convalescent COVID-19. Here the CDR3 reads CASGGRGYEQYF. The CDR3 DNA follows: TGTGCCAGCGGCGGGAGAGGATACGAGCAGTACTTC.